The 28 T cell receptor beta chains presented below share a single source sample, sequenced in a study of cytomegalovirus exposure and HLA in healthy donors. Measured with immunoSEQ multiplex PCR; TCRdb has only the in-frame clones, and not every one. Of around 80,000 clones detected, roughly 96% appear once; the ten largest clones hold 0.6% to 0.7%. The sequencing input was PBMCs. These receptor sequences come from a woman aged 18-29 years in good health and CMV-seronegative.

The chain uses TRBV5-1 and TRBJ2-7; 9 nucleotides align to TRBD2. The V gene's germline CDR1 is SGHRS and CDR2 YFSETQ. The CDR3 loop spans 15 amino acids. Trimming at V came to 4 bases and at J to 1 base, leaving 6 bases not matched to a gene. CDR3 coding DNA: TGCGCCAGCAGCCCCGGGACTAGCCGTTCCTACGAGCAGTACTTC. It codes for CASSPGTSRSYEQYF. The variable domain in full, with the rest retrieved from reference TRBV5-1 and TRBJ2-7, is KAGVTQTPRYLIKTRGQQVTLSCSPISGHRSVSWYQQTPGQGLQFLFEYFSETQRNKGNFPGRFSGRQFSNSRSEMNVSTLELGDSALYLCASSPGTSRSYEQYFGPGTRLTVT.

This sequence joins TRBV4-3 and TRBJ1-6, with no clear D. Trimming left V 1 base short and J 8 bases short, with 6 bases between. The CDR3 totals 13 residues. In germline, CDR1 is LGHNA, CDR2 YSLEER. CDR3 sequence (DNA): TGCGCCAGCAGCCAAGTTGTATATTCACCCCTCCACTTT. Translating gives CASSQVVYSPLHF.

The count of this clone is one. V usage is TRBV19 and J usage is TRBJ2-1; 7 nucleotides align to TRBD1. Germline CDR1 LNHDA, CDR2 SQIVND (reference sequence). The CDR3 sequence is 15 residues long. With V trimmed by 7 bases and J by 0 bases, 6 bases remained unmatched. CDR3 sequence: CASTTGSSSYNEQFF. CDR3 sequence (DNA): TGTGCCAGTACGACAGGGTCGAGCTCCTACAATGAGCAGTTCTTC.

This clone was counted a single time. The chain is built from TRBV7-9 and TRBJ1-2; 12 nucleotides line up with TRBD1. The CDR3 has 16 amino acids. V shed 5 bases and J 6 bases; nucleotides not matched to a gene: 10. CDR1 is SEHNR and CDR2 is FQNEAQ in the germline V gene (reference sequence). CDR3 DNA: TGTGCCAGCAGCCAAAGGGGGACAGGGGGCTTCGATGGCTACACCTTC. Amino acid sequence: CASSQRGTGGFDGYTF. Using reference TRBV7-9 and TRBJ1-2 for the parts outside the CDR3, the full variable domain is DTGVSQNPRHKITKRGQNVTFRCDPISEHNRLYWYRQTLGQGPEFLTYFQNEAQLEKSRLLSDRFSAERPKGSFSTLEIQRTEQGDSAMYLCASSQRGTGGFDGYTFGSGTRLTVV.

The rearrangement uses TRBV5-6 and TRBJ2-7; 8 bases align to TRBD1. With 4 bases clipped from V and 3 bases from J, the junction kept 9 bases outside the gene matches. Per germline, CDR1 SGHDT and CDR2 YYEEEE. The CDR3 is 15 residues long. The CDR3 DNA is TGTGCCAGCAGCCACTGGACAGGGTCCATCTACGAGCAGTACTTC. Protein product: CASSHWTGSIYEQYF.

V gene TRBV7-2 combines with J gene TRBJ1-6, with 7 bases that match TRBD1. This CDR3 is 15 amino acids long. With 4 bases clipped from V and 3 bases from J, the junction kept 3 bases outside the gene matches. Per the germline V gene, CDR1 is SGHTA and CDR2 is FQGNSA. The CDR3 sequence is CASSWGQSYNSPLHF. CDR3 bases: TGTGCCAGCAGCTGGGGACAGAGCTATAATTCACCCCTCCACTTT.

This clone was found once. The genes are TRBV27 and TRBJ2-7; 7 bases match TRBD2. This CDR3 region has 14 residues. The germline V gene encodes CDR1 MNHEY and CDR2 SMNVEV (reference sequence). V lost 8 bases, J lost 6 bases, and 13 bases stayed unmatched. The CDR3 protein is CASARPPSGGEQYF. As DNA, the CDR3 is TGTGCCAGCGCCAGGCCACCATCGGGGGGCGAGCAGTACTTC.

This chain links TRBV6-5 with TRBJ2-7; D is possibly TRBD2 (5 bases). The V and J ends lost 7 bases and 2 bases respectively, with 18 bases between them. CDR1 is MNHEY and CDR2 is SVGAGI in the germline V gene. The CDR3 has 15 residues. CDR3 sequence: CASIRVGVKAYEQYF. The CDR3 DNA reads TGTGCCAGCATTCGAGTGGGAGTCAAGGCCTACGAGCAGTACTTC.

This clone was seen a single time. The chain couples TRBV6-5 to TRBJ2-7, with 16 bases matching TRBD2. The CDR3 extends over 15 amino acids. The V and J ends lost 5 bases and 2 bases, in that order; junction bases with no gene match: 0. Per the germline V gene, CDR1 is MNHEY and CDR2 is SVGAGI. Written as DNA, the CDR3 is TGTGCCAGCAGTGGGACTAGCGGGGGGGCCTACGAGCAGTACTTC. Its protein product is CASSGTSGGAYEQYF.

The chain employs TRBV5-5 and TRBJ1-3; D unresolved. The V gene lost 4 bases and the J gene lost 0 bases, with 5 bases spanning the gap. The CDR3 consists of 13 residues. CDR1 is SGHKS, CDR2 YYEKEE, per germline (reference sequence). In nucleotides, the CDR3 is TGTGCCAGCAGCCCAATCTCTGGAAACACCATATATTTT. This translates into CASSPISGNTIYF.

The chain combines TRBV5-1 with TRBJ1-1, with a tentative D call TRBD1 (5 bases). This CDR3 has 13 amino acids. Germline assignment: CDR1 SGHRS and CDR2 YFSETQ. DNA of the CDR3: TGCTCACTTATCGGGGGTGAACATGGTGAAGCTTTCTTT. It encodes CSLIGGEHGEAFF.

The chain is built from TRBV15 and TRBJ1-4, with unresolved D. Trimming stripped 3 bases from V and 3 bases from J, with 8 bases between. Per germline, CDR1 LNHNV and CDR2 YYDKDF (reference sequence). The CDR3 has 14 residues. The CDR3 here is CATSSRVANEKLFF. Here the CDR3 DNA reads TGTGCCACCAGCAGTCGGGTGGCTAATGAAAAACTGTTTTTT.

The chain combines TRBV15 with TRBJ2-1; perhaps TRBD1 as D (7 bases). Germline-derived CDR1 and CDR2 are LNHNV and YYDKDF (reference sequence). V dropped 4 bases and J dropped 8 bases, with 15 bases sitting between them. This CDR3 is 14 amino acids long. The CDR3 nucleotides are TGTGCCACCAGCACGGGACCCAGGGGGGATGAGCAGTTCTTC. Translation: CATSTGPRGDEQFF.

The genes are TRBV5-8 and TRBJ1-1, with D possibly TRBD1 on 5 matching bases. V shed 6 bases and J shed 0 bases, with 9 bases lying between them. From germline, CDR1 is SGHTS and CDR2 YDEGEE. The CDR3 is made up of 13 amino acids. The DNA of the CDR3 is TGTGCCAGCACCCCGGGGGTGAACACTGAAGCTTTCTTT. Translation: CASTPGVNTEAFF.

The DNA for the CDR3 is TGTGCCAGCTCACCCAGCCGGGTCCCTGAAGCTTTCTTT. Its translation: CASSPSRVPEAFF. The V and J genes are TRBV18 and TRBJ1-1; unclear D gene. The CDR3 loop spans 13 amino acids. Germline V gene sequence: CDR1 KGHSH, CDR2 LQKENI. V lost 3 bases and J lost 6, with 11 bases in between.

This clone was observed a single time. The chain joins TRBV7-2 to TRBJ1-5; 8 nucleotides match TRBD1. Germline values: CDR1 SGHTA, CDR2 FQGNSA. The CDR3 runs 16 residues. V was clipped by 6 bases and J by 2 bases; unmatched bases: 9. The CDR3, as DNA: TGTGCCAGCAGTTCCCAACAGGGGGTCGGCAATCAGCCCCAGCATTTT. Translated, it gives CASSSQQGVGNQPQHF.

V is TRBV10-3 and J is TRBJ2-3; no reliable D call. The CDR3 extends over 16 amino acids. Between the trimmed V and J ends, which lost 0 bases and 1 base, there was a span of 11 bases. Germline assignment: CDR1 ENHRY and CDR2 SYGVKD. CDR3 sequence (DNA): TGTGCCATCAGTGAGTCAATAGTCGTGGGCACAGATACGCAGTATTTT. It translates to CAISESIVVGTDTQYF.

The gene calls are TRBV27 and TRBJ2-7; TRBD1 aligns across 8 bases. The germline V gene encodes CDR1 MNHEY and CDR2 SMNVEV (reference sequence). V shed 9 bases, J shed 2 bases, and the junction held 15 bases outside the gene matches. The CDR3 contains 16 residues. The CDR3 coding sequence is TGTGCCAGTCGAGGACAGGGCACATTCGGTGCCTACGAGCAGTACTTC. This codes for CASRGQGTFGAYEQYF.

V gene TRBV6-5 combines with J gene TRBJ1-5; D is undetermined. This CDR3 region has 16 residues. The ends were cut back, 0 bases at V and 0 bases at J, with 9 bases in the middle. CDR1 is MNHEY, CDR2 SVGAGI, per germline. In DNA, the CDR3 is TGTGCCAGCAGTTACTCCCGCGGAGATAGCAATCAGCCCCAGCATTTT. Translation gives CASSYSRGDSNQPQHF.

The gene calls are TRBV27 and TRBJ2-1; tentatively, D is TRBD2 (5 bases). The V end lost 3 bases, the J end lost 4 bases, and 7 bases lay between the germline ends. This CDR3 is 13 amino acids long. CDR1 is MNHEY and CDR2 is SMNVEV in the germline V gene (reference sequence). The CDR3 sequence is CASSFTGYNEQFF. As DNA, the CDR3 is TGTGCCAGCAGTTTTACGGGGTACAATGAGCAGTTCTTC.

V gene TRBV18 combines with J gene TRBJ2-5, with TRBD2 identical over 7 bases. Germline lookup yields CDR1 KGHSH and CDR2 LQKENI. V trimming: 2 bases; J trimming: 5 bases; junction bases outside the gene matches: 17. This CDR3 has 18 amino acids. This chain's CDR3 is CASSPTMAGLAGTETQYF. CDR3 in DNA: TGTGCCAGCTCACCAACTATGGCGGGATTAGCGGGCACGGAGACCCAGTACTTC.

The rearrangement links TRBV5-1 to TRBJ1-1, with TRBD1 matching 7 bases. Unmatched junction bases numbered 6, after V lost 4 bases and J lost 3 bases. The length of the CDR3 is 14 residues. Germline lookup yields CDR1 SGHRS and CDR2 YFSETQ. The CDR3: CASSLGQTDTEAFF. The CDR3 DNA reads TGCGCCAGCAGCCTGGGACAGACGGACACTGAAGCTTTCTTT.

The J gene is TRBJ2-7, the V gene TRBV11-2, with 7 bases aligning to TRBD1. CDR1 is SGHAT, CDR2 FQNNGV, per germline. After removal of 5 bases from V and 9 bases from J, the junction contained 13 bases not matched to a gene. The CDR3 covers 14 residues. DNA of the CDR3: TGTGCCAGCAGCCCAAATCGTGACAGGGCACCGCAGTACTTC. Translating it yields CASSPNRDRAPQYF.

The chain couples TRBV7-9 to TRBJ2-5; 12 bases are a match to TRBD1. The tail of the sequence fits TRBJ2-7 better, so the J call may be wrong. The V gene's germline CDR1 is SEHNR and CDR2 FQNEAQ (reference sequence). The CDR3 is made up of 15 amino acids. Here the CDR3 reads CASSTRDRGQDEQYF. The CDR3 DNA reads TGTGCCAGCAGCACGAGGGACAGGGGGCAAGACGAGCAGTACTTC.

The chain carries TRBV7-2 and TRBJ1-1; 12 nucleotides align to TRBD1. Trimming at V came to 4 bases and at J to 11 bases, leaving 8 bases not matched to a gene. Germline V CDR1 and CDR2: SGHTA, FQGNSA. This CDR3 is built from 14 residues. CDR3 protein: CASSYAPGQGAAFF. The CDR3 nucleotides read TGTGCCAGCAGCTACGCGCCGGGACAGGGGGCTGCTTTCTTT.

The rearrangement uses TRBV5-1 and TRBJ2-1; weak D call: TRBD2 (6 bases). The V end lost 3 bases, the J end lost 9 bases, and 22 bases lay between the germline ends. The germline V gene encodes CDR1 SGHRS and CDR2 YFSETQ. The CDR3 has 16 residues. The CDR3 sequence is CASSSPLAVRRGEQFF. CDR3 coding DNA: TGCGCCAGCAGCTCCCCGTTAGCGGTAAGGCGGGGTGAGCAGTTCTTC. Looking up the rest from reference TRBV5-1 and TRBJ2-1 gives the full variable domain: KAGVTQTPRYLIKTRGQQVTLSCSPISGHRSVSWYQQTPGQGLQFLFEYFSETQRNKGNFPGRFSGRQFSNSRSEMNVSTLELGDSALYLCASSSPLAVRRGEQFFGPGTRLTVL.

The rearrangement joins TRBV5-1 to TRBJ1-1; D uncertain. The CDR3 runs 14 residues. V was pared by 7 bases and J by 5 bases, with 18 bases between. The germline gives CDR1 SGHRS, CDR2 YFSETQ. The DNA for the CDR3 is TGCGCCAGCCAAACAGAAACCTCGAGTACTGAAGCTTTCTTT. Translation: CASQTETSSTEAFF. The entire variable domain, with the rest obtained from reference TRBV5-1 and TRBJ1-1, is as follows: KAGVTQTPRYLIKTRGQQVTLSCSPISGHRSVSWYQQTPGQGLQFLFEYFSETQRNKGNFPGRFSGRQFSNSRSEMNVSTLELGDSALYLCASQTETSSTEAFFGQGTRLTVV.

The J gene is TRBJ2-3, the V gene TRBV6-4; 7 positions agree with TRBD1. CDR3 length: 13 residues. The V gene's germline CDR1 is MRHNA and CDR2 SNTAGT. With V trimmed by 6 bases and J by 2 bases, 2 bases remained unmatched. Here the CDR3 DNA reads TGTGCCAGCAGCGGGACAGTCACAGATACGCAGTATTTT. Its protein product is CASSGTVTDTQYF.